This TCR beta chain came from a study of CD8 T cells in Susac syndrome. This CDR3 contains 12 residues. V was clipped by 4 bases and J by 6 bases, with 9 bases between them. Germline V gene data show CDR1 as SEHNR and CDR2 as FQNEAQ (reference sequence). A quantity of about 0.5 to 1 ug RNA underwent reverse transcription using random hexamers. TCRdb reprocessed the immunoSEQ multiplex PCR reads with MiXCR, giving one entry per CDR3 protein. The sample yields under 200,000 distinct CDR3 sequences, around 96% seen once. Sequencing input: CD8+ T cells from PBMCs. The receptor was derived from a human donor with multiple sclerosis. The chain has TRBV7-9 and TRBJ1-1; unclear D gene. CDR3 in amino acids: CASSSTNAEAFF. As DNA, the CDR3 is TGTGCCAGCAGCTCGACTAACGCTGAAGCTTTCTTT.